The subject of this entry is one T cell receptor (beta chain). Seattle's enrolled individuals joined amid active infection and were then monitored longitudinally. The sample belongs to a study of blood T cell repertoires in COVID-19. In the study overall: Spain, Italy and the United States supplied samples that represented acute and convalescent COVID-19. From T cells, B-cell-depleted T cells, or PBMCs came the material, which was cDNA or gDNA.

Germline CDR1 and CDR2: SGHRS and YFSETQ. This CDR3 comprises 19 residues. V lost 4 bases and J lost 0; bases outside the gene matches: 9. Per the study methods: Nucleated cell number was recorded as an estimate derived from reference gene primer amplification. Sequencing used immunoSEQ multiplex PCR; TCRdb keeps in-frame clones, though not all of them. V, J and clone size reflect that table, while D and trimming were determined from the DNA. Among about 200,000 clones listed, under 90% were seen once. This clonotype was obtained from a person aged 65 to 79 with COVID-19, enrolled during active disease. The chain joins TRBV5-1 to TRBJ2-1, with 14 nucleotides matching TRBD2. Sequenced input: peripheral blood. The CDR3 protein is CASSNPTSGRALSYNEQFF. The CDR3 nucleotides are TGCGCCAGCAGCAACCCGACTAGCGGGAGGGCCCTCTCCTACAATGAGCAGTTCTTC.